Below are 21 T cell receptor beta chains sequenced from a single sample in a study of OX40 agonist ivuxolimab in advanced cancers. Assay: immunoSEQ multiplex PCR; the TCRdb copy retains only in-frame clones and omits some. The sample lists about 41,000 clones; 70% to 90% were seen once. The specimen was CD4+ or CD8+ T cells sorted from blood, collected in a trial of the OX40 agonist ivuxolimab. The source is an adult with an advanced solid tumor such as melanoma, head and neck, liver or kidney cancer.

This clone has a single count. The chain is built from TRBV7-2 and TRBJ2-4, with D maybe TRBD1 (6 bases). The CDR3 runs 14 residues. Trimming removed 1 base at V and 5 bases at J, with 9 bases between. CDR1 and CDR2 from the germline V gene are SGHTA and FQGNSA. The CDR3 coding sequence is TGTGCCAGCAGCTTAGGGGCAGGGGAAAACATTCAGTACTTC. It is translated as CASSLGAGENIQYF.

The chain has TRBV11-2 and TRBJ1-1; D ambiguous. The CDR3 has 14 amino acids. Germline V lookup: CDR1 SGHAT, CDR2 FQNNGV. V dropped 1 base and J dropped 4 bases, with 10 bases sitting between them. The CDR3 DNA reads as TGTGCCAGCAGCTTAGTTTCCCGGGGCACTGAAGCTTTCTTT. Translated, it gives CASSLVSRGTEAFF.

This chain joins TRBV14 and TRBJ1-2, with D perhaps matching TRBD1 (5 bases). The CDR3 is 13 amino acids. Germline V gene lookup returns CDR1 SGHDN and CDR2 FVKESK. The V end lost 4 bases, the J end lost 7 bases, and 13 bases lay between the germline ends. This CDR3 is CASSPFGAAGYTF. The CDR3 DNA sequence: TGTGCCAGCAGCCCCTTCGGGGCGGCTGGCTACACCTTC.

V is TRBV11-2 and J is TRBJ2-2; D is undetermined. This CDR3 is 14 amino acids long. Trimming removed 0 bases from V and 4 bases from J, with 6 bases in between. Germline V gene lookup returns CDR1 SGHAT and CDR2 FQNNGV. The CDR3 region is CASSLDPTTGELFF. CDR3 coding DNA: TGTGCCAGCAGCTTAGACCCCACCACCGGGGAGCTGTTTTTT.

This clone qualifies as medium-sized. A read error may account for a junction end that differs from germline. This chain uses TRBV7-7 with TRBJ2-2; possible D gene TRBD1, 6 bases. The CDR3 length is 16 residues. Germline V CDR1 and CDR2: SSHAT, FNYEAQ (reference sequence). CDR3 residues: CASSPGVGSNTGELFF. The DNA of the CDR3 is TGTGCTAGCAGCCCAGGGGTAGGGTCGAACACCGGGGAGCTGTTTTTT.

The V call is TRBV7-8, the J call TRBJ1-1; D unclear. Per the germline V gene, CDR1 is SGHVS and CDR2 is FQNEAQ. With 4 bases removed from V and 2 bases from J, the gap between germline ends came to 5 bases. This CDR3 has 12 amino acids. CDR3 sequence: CASSSHNTEAFF. The CDR3 region has the DNA TGTGCCAGCAGCTCCCACAACACTGAAGCTTTCTTT.

The count of this clone is one. The V call is TRBV19, the J call TRBJ2-3, with 11 positions matching TRBD1. The CDR3 loop spans 19 amino acids. Germline V gives CDR1 LNHDA, CDR2 SQIVND (reference sequence). Unmatched junction bases numbered 11, after V lost 0 bases and J lost 3 bases. As DNA, the CDR3 is TGTGCCAGTAGTATAGATCCTCACGACTGGGACAGGGGGACAGATACGCAGTATTTT. The encoded protein is CASSIDPHDWDRGTDTQYF.

In DNA form, the CDR3 reads TGCGCCAGCAGCTTGGGGGAGGGAGAAGGCTACACCTTC. Residues: CASSLGEGEGYTF. The chain carries TRBV5-1 and TRBJ1-2; D gene uncertain. Per the germline V gene, CDR1 is SGHRS and CDR2 is YFSETQ. The CDR3 runs to 13 residues. V shed 0 bases and J shed 8 bases, with 11 bases lying between them.

The J gene is TRBJ2-2, the V gene TRBV30; D possibly corresponds to TRBD2 (5 bases). V lost 0 bases, J lost 13 bases, and 9 bases lay in between. CDR3 length equals 11 residues. Germline loops: CDR1 GTSNPN, CDR2 SVGIG (reference sequence). The CDR3 region has the DNA TGTGCCTGGAGTGTGAACCGGGGGCTGTTTTTT. This gives the protein CAWSVNRGLFF.

V and J are TRBV6-5 and TRBJ2-7; D unclear. This CDR3 comprises 13 residues. V was shortened by 2 bases and J by 0 bases, with 5 bases between the two germline ends. The germline V gene encodes CDR1 MNHEY and CDR2 SVGAGI. CDR3 sequence reads: CASSYDGSYEQYF. The CDR3 DNA reads as TGTGCCAGCAGTTACGATGGCTCCTACGAGCAGTACTTC.

The rearrangement uses TRBV4-1 and TRBJ1-4; D remains ambiguous. The CDR3 loop spans 15 amino acids. Germline CDR1 is MGHRA and CDR2 is YSYEKL. Trimming removed 6 bases at V and 0 bases at J, with 11 bases between. The chain's CDR3 is CASRQIQTTNEKLFF. In DNA, the CDR3 is TGCGCCAGCAGGCAAATACAGACAACTAATGAAAAACTGTTTTTT.

The chain recombines TRBV2 with TRBJ1-1, with 8 nucleotides matching TRBD1. The CDR3 consists of 13 residues. Per the germline V gene, CDR1 is SNHLY and CDR2 is FYNNEI. Trimming removed 7 bases from V and 3 bases from J; junction bases left unmatched: 4. The CDR3 DNA reads as TGTGCCAGCATGGACAGGGCCGACACTGAAGCTTTCTTT. It encodes CASMDRADTEAFF.

The genes are TRBV7-2 and TRBJ2-7; possible D gene TRBD2, 5 bases. The germline V gene has CDR1 SGHTA and CDR2 FQGNSA. The CDR3 is 16 amino acids. Trimming cost V 2 bases and J 1 base, with 15 bases left between them. The CDR3 DNA follows: TGTGCCAGCAGCTTAAGCGCCAGCGGCTCATCCTACGAGCAGTACTTC. This codes for CASSLSASGSSYEQYF.

The chain links TRBV5-1 to TRBJ1-6; 7 nucleotides match TRBD1. V dropped 2 bases and J dropped 8; count of bases not matched to a gene: 7. The germline V gene has CDR1 SGHRS and CDR2 YFSETQ. CDR3 size: 15 residues. As DNA, the CDR3 is TGCGCCAGCAGCTTAACCGGGACAGCAGATTCACCCCTCCACTTT. Protein: CASSLTGTADSPLHF.

This chain joins TRBV11-3 and TRBJ1-2; D not resolved. The ends were cut back, 5 bases at V and 2 bases at J, with 12 bases in the middle. The CDR3 sequence is 14 residues long. Germline loops: CDR1 SGHNT, CDR2 YENEEA. The CDR3, as DNA: TGTGCCAGCAGCCCGAGTCCCTCCAACTATGGCTACACCTTC. It is translated as CASSPSPSNYGYTF.

This chain links TRBV15 with TRBJ2-7; D possibly corresponds to TRBD2 (8 bases). CDR3 length: 17 amino acids. The V gene's germline CDR1 is LNHNV and CDR2 YYDKDF (reference sequence). The V gene lost 1 base and the J gene lost 0 bases, with 16 bases spanning the gap. For the CDR3, the DNA is TGTGCCACCAGCAGAGGGGTAGCGGGACAGTTCTCCTACGAGCAGTACTTC. Its translation is CATSRGVAGQFSYEQYF.

The V gene is TRBV30, the J gene TRBJ1-1, with D perhaps matching TRBD1 (6 bases). The germline CDR1 and CDR2 sequences are GTSNPN and SVGIG (reference sequence). The CDR3 covers 15 residues. V was pared by 2 bases and J by 0 bases, with 13 bases between. The CDR3 protein is CAWSPAGTLNTEAFF. Written as DNA, the CDR3 is TGTGCCTGGAGTCCAGCCGGGACACTGAACACTGAAGCTTTCTTT. Drawing the rest from reference TRBV30 and TRBJ1-1, the complete variable domain is SQTIHQWPATLVQPVGSPLSLECTVEGTSNPNLYWYRQAAGRGLQLLFYSVGIGQISSEVPQNLSASRPQDRQFILSSKKLLLSDSGFYLCAWSPAGTLNTEAFFGQGTRLTVV.

V gene TRBV5-4 combines with J gene TRBJ1-2; weak D call: TRBD1 (6 bases). Looked up from germline, CDR1 is SGHNT and CDR2 is YYREEE (reference sequence). The length of the CDR3 is 14 residues. Trimming left V 2 bases short and J 7 bases short, with 15 bases between. For the CDR3, the DNA is TGTGCCAGCAGCTTAGGGGGGCAAGAAGTTGGCTACACCTTC. This codes for CASSLGGQEVGYTF.

The gene calls are TRBV9 and TRBJ2-1; 11 bases are shared with TRBD2. Germline-derived CDR1 and CDR2 are SGDLS and YYNGEE. V shed 3 bases, J shed 3 bases, and the junction held 2 bases outside the gene matches. The CDR3 is 15 amino acids. The chain's CDR3 is CASSAGTSGYNEQFF. CDR3 sequence (DNA): TGTGCCAGCAGCGCCGGGACTAGCGGCTACAATGAGCAGTTCTTC.

The genes are TRBV30 and TRBJ2-5; D possibly corresponds to TRBD2 (6 bases). Germline CDR1 is GTSNPN and CDR2 is SVGIG (reference sequence). The CDR3 spans 13 residues. Trimming stripped 3 bases from V and 5 bases from J, with 13 bases between. The CDR3 region has the DNA TGTGCCTGGAGGAAGGATCGGGGGGAGACCCAGTACTTC. The encoded protein is CAWRKDRGETQYF. The full variable domain, completed using reference TRBV30 and TRBJ2-5, is SQTIHQWPATLVQPVGSPLSLECTVEGTSNPNLYWYRQAAGRGLQLLFYSVGIGQISSEVPQNLSASRPQDRQFILSSKKLLLSDSGFYLCAWRKDRGETQYFGPGTRLLVL.

The DNA for the CDR3 is TGTGCCAGCAGTTACCCGAACGCAGGGGGCTCCTACGAGCAGTACTTC. It specifies CASSYPNAGGSYEQYF. The chain carries TRBV6-5 and TRBJ2-7; 7 bases fit TRBD1. This CDR3 region has 16 residues. Germline V CDR1 and CDR2: MNHEY, SVGAGI. The trim removed 2 bases at V and 0 bases at J, leaving 7 bases unmatched.